These 5 T cell receptor beta chains were all obtained from the same sample, sequenced in a study of T cell responses to AZD1222 COVID-19 vaccine. Here immunoSEQ multiplex PCR was the method, and the copy in TCRdb shows in-frame clones only, minus some. The table includes 100,000 or so clones, 85% to 90% detected once. Sequencing used peripheral blood, obtained on day 0 of AZD1222 vaccination. These TCRs come from an adult in good health.

This chain joins TRBV19 and TRBJ2-6; perhaps D is TRBD1 or TRBD2 (5 bases each). Trimming cost V 3 bases and J 2 bases, with 11 bases left between them. Germline V gene data show CDR1 as LNHDA and CDR2 as SQIVND (reference sequence). The CDR3 is 16 amino acids. This CDR3 is CASSIRGSAGANVLTF. CDR3 sequence (DNA): TGTGCCAGTAGTATTCGGGGCAGCGCTGGGGCCAACGTCCTGACTTTC.

The chain recombines TRBV11-2 with TRBJ2-2; D may be TRBD1 or TRBD2 (6 bases each). The CDR3 runs to 19 residues. CDR1 is SGHAT, CDR2 FQNNGV, per germline. Trimming pared 5 bases from V and 2 bases from J, leaving 24 bases between. The CDR3 here is CASSTGMWGARKNTGELFF. The CDR3 DNA reads TGTGCCAGCAGCACCGGGATGTGGGGGGCCCGAAAAAACACCGGGGAGCTGTTTTTT.

This clone showed up many times. The chain links TRBV7-9 to TRBJ2-2; maybe TRBD2 (6 bases). Germline loops: CDR1 SEHNR, CDR2 FQNEAQ (reference sequence). V was clipped by 5 bases and J by 6 bases, with 16 bases between them. This CDR3 is 15 amino acids long. The CDR3 DNA reads TGTGCCAGCAGCCTCGAGGGAGGAGTCGCCGGGGAGCTGTTTTTT. The encoded protein is CASSLEGGVAGELFF.

This clone was recorded a few times. V usage is TRBV27 and J usage is TRBJ2-7; 9 bases map to TRBD2. Germline V CDR1 and CDR2: MNHEY, SMNVEV (reference sequence). With V trimmed by 9 bases and J by 0 bases, 15 bases remained unmatched. CDR3 length: 17 residues. CDR3 loop: CARRGGRPGRASYEQYF. The CDR3 nucleotides read TGTGCCAGGCGGGGGGGGCGCCCCGGGAGGGCCTCCTACGAGCAGTACTTC.

V gene TRBV6-5 combines with J gene TRBJ2-3; maybe TRBD2 (5 bases). This CDR3 has 12 amino acids. V was clipped by 6 bases and J by 7 bases, with 11 bases between them. The germline gives CDR1 MNHEY, CDR2 SVGAGI. The CDR3 DNA reads as TGTGCCAGCAGACCCGACGGGAATACGCAGTATTTT. Translation gives CASRPDGNTQYF.